The 12 T cell receptor beta chains listed next were all sequenced from one sample in a study of cytomegalovirus exposure and HLA in healthy donors. It was with 60 Vbeta and 13 Jbeta primers that the PCR ran. Sequencing was performed with immunoSEQ multiplex PCR; in TCRdb, only in-frame clones are kept and a portion is missing. Its clone listing holds 60,000 to 80,000 clones. What was sequenced was PBMCs. The receptor source for this set is a middle-aged man in good health and CMV-seronegative.

CDR3 sequence reads: CASSYGQGISYEQYF. The CDR3 DNA is TGTGCCAGCAGCTACGGACAGGGGATCTCCTACGAGCAGTACTTC. The chain joins TRBV14 to TRBJ2-7, with 9 bases lining up with TRBD1. Trimming cost V 5 bases and J 0 bases; bases outside gene matches: 5. Germline CDR1 is SGHDN and CDR2 is FVKESK. This CDR3 spans 15 amino acids.

The gene calls are TRBV4-1 and TRBJ1-5; D is perhaps TRBD1 (6 bases). The CDR3 sequence is 14 residues long. Germline CDR1 MGHRA, CDR2 YSYEKL. The V end was cut by 4 bases, the J end by 7 bases, with 14 bases between. CDR3 nucleotide sequence: TGCGCCAGCAGCCCGGTCCAGGGGCAACAGCCCCAGCATTTT. It codes for CASSPVQGQQPQHF.

The chain uses TRBV6-5 and TRBJ1-1; TRBD1 matches at 7 bases. The CDR3 is 14 residues long. Germline trimming cut 7 bases from V and 0 bases from J; bases unmatched to any gene: 5. Germline assignment: CDR1 MNHEY and CDR2 SVGAGI. Here the CDR3 reads CASKSTGLNTEAFF. In nucleotides, the CDR3 is TGTGCCAGCAAGTCGACAGGGTTGAACACTGAAGCTTTCTTT.

The CDR3 loop reads CASSPGGAWTGELFF. CDR3 DNA sequence: TGTGCCAGCAGTCCCGGGGGGGCATGGACCGGGGAGCTGTTTTTT. The J gene is TRBJ2-2, the V gene TRBV28; the match to TRBD2 covers 8 bases. Germline V gene lookup returns CDR1 MDHEN and CDR2 SYDVKM. CDR3 length: 15 amino acids. Trimming took 5 bases from V and 5 from J; bases not matched to a gene: 7.

The chain joins TRBV29-1 to TRBJ2-2, with 9 nucleotides matching TRBD2. Germline CDR1 and CDR2: SQVTM and ANQGSEA. Germline trimming cut 1 base from V and 5 bases from J; bases unmatched to any gene: 5. The CDR3 runs to 15 residues. The DNA for the CDR3 is TGCAGCGTTGAAGTAGCGGGGGTTTCTACCGGGGAGCTGTTTTTT. Translated, it gives CSVEVAGVSTGELFF.

V gene TRBV7-8 combines with J gene TRBJ2-5; the D gene is possibly TRBD1 (5 bases). CDR1 and CDR2 from the germline V gene are SGHVS and FQNEAQ. The CDR3 contains 12 residues. The V gene lost 5 bases and the J gene lost 4 bases, with 8 bases spanning the gap. The CDR3 region has the DNA TGTGCCAGCAGCACAGGTCGAGAGACCCAGTACTTC. Its translation is CASSTGRETQYF.

V is TRBV28 and J is TRBJ1-2; D uncertain. In germline, CDR1 is MDHEN, CDR2 SYDVKM. V lost 6 bases and J lost 6, with 14 bases in between. The CDR3 extends over 13 amino acids. The CDR3 reads CASSSPVRDGYTF. DNA for the CDR3: TGTGCCAGCAGCTCTCCCGTGAGGGATGGCTACACCTTC.

The rearrangement uses TRBV4-2 and TRBJ2-5; the D gene is possibly TRBD2 (6 bases). The V gene's germline CDR1 is LGHNA and CDR2 YNFKEQ. The CDR3 sequence is 16 residues long. V lost 0 bases to trimming and J lost 5 bases, with 16 bases between them. The CDR3 loop is CASSQEAGLQQETQYF. CDR3 bases: TGTGCCAGCAGCCAAGAAGCGGGCCTGCAGCAGGAGACCCAGTACTTC.

The J gene is TRBJ1-2, the V gene TRBV5-6; D is perhaps TRBD1 (6 bases). The CDR3 covers 14 residues. Trimming took off 2 bases at V and 8 bases at J, with 16 bases between the two ends. Per the germline V gene, CDR1 is SGHDT and CDR2 is YYEEEE. For the CDR3, the DNA is TGTGCCAGCAGCTTTCCTCAGGGGATGAGGGGCTACACCTTC. It specifies CASSFPQGMRGYTF.

The gene calls are TRBV18 and TRBJ1-1; TRBD1 matches at 10 bases. J lost 4 bases, V lost 2 bases, and 10 bases had no gene match. Germline assignment: CDR1 KGHSH and CDR2 LQKENI. The CDR3 runs 17 residues. CDR3 in DNA: TGTGCCAGCTCACCAAGAATCCGACAGGGGGCGATCACTGAAGCTTTCTTT. Translation: CASSPRIRQGAITEAFF.

The chain's CDR3 is CASSDGGDRTNEQFF. Here the CDR3 DNA reads TGTGCCAGCAGTGATGGCGGGGACAGGACAAATGAGCAGTTCTTC. The chain is built from TRBV2 and TRBJ2-1; 8 bases map to TRBD1. In germline, CDR1 is SNHLY, CDR2 FYNNEI. CDR3 length: 15 amino acids. After removal of 3 bases from V and 7 bases from J, the junction contained 8 bases not matched to a gene.

The chain has TRBV15 and TRBJ1-1, with 8 nucleotides matching TRBD1. V trimming: 1 base; J trimming: 2 bases; junction bases outside the gene matches: 3. CDR1 is LNHNV, CDR2 YYDKDF, per germline (reference sequence). This CDR3 has 15 residues. CDR3 sequence: CATSRGDRINTEAFF. CDR3 nucleotides: TGTGCCACCAGCAGAGGGGACAGGATAAACACTGAAGCTTTCTTT.